The subject of this entry is one T cell receptor beta chain. As yet, its antigen is unknown. The sample originates from a study of a mutant IDH1 vaccine in newly diagnosed glioma. Looking at the study overall: Males made up roughly 60% and females approximately 38% of treated patients, whose mean age was about 40 years.

Clones were read by immunoSEQ multiplex PCR, and TCRdb kept only the in-frame ones, dropping some. The table has about 46,000 clones, 92% seen once. Trimming at V came to 5 bases and at J to 6 bases, leaving 3 bases not matched to a gene. CDR3 size: 14 residues. Germline assignment: CDR1 LNHDA and CDR2 SQIVND (reference sequence). Time point reported: week 35, safety follow-up. Each dose of the vaccine consisted of 300 ug of mutant IDH1 20-mer peptide, with topical imiquimod. New WHO grade 3 or 4 astrocytomas that were IDH1-mutant and ATRX-lost occurred in the donors. The source of this sequence is a man aged 50 or older with glioma. Sequencing used PBMCs, obtained from a glioma patient whose treatment included an IDH1 peptide vaccine. The rearrangement links TRBV19 to TRBJ2-2; 10 positions agree with TRBD1. The CDR3 DNA is TGTGCCAGTAGTGGGACAGGGGCCGCCGGGGAGCTGTTTTTT. It codes for CASSGTGAAGELFF.